This T cell receptor beta chain was found in a study of lymphopenia after photon versus proton radiotherapy. Sequenced by immunoSEQ multiplex PCR; TCRdb stores in-frame clones only, minus some. The sample has tens of thousands of clones, over 75% seen once. As regards this clone: Its antigen is not identified.

Overall study results and limits: Relative stability marked proton patients; photon patients lost diversity and naive cells. Larger post-nadir TCR diversity loss correlated inversely with survival in deceased patients.

The clonotype was recovered from a man in his forties with gastric cancer. Sequences were derived from peripheral blood, sampled from a patient treated with photon-based radiotherapy.

Here the CDR3 DNA reads TGCGCCAGCAGCTGGGGACAGGCTACTAACTATGGCTACACCTTC. Amino acids: CASSWGQATNYGYTF. The rearrangement joins TRBV5-1 to TRBJ1-2; 8 bases align to TRBD1. V gave up 3 bases and J gave up 0 bases; unmatched junction bases: 4. The CDR3 contains 15 residues. Germline V gene data show CDR1 as SGHRS and CDR2 as YFSETQ.